Described below is a single TCR beta chain sequence and its context. This specimen belongs to a study of blood T cell repertoires in COVID-19. The Seattle patients, enrolled during active infection, were followed longitudinally. Repertoires were generated with immunoSEQ multiplex PCR, while TCRdb's copy carries only in-frame clones and drops some. In the table there are nearly 250,000 clones, about 82% of which are singletons. V was clipped by 4 bases and J by 0 bases, with 16 bases between them. Germline V gives CDR1 SGHDT, CDR2 YYEEEE. The CDR3 has 17 amino acids. The TCR originated in a woman of 80 years or more with COVID-19, enrolled during active disease. The material sequenced was peripheral blood. The chain uses TRBV5-6 and TRBJ2-2, with D possibly TRBD2 on 6 matching bases. The CDR3 DNA reads as TGTGCCAGCAGCGAAACCTTCGGGAGCGCGAACACCGGGGAGCTGTTTTTT. This codes for CASSETFGSANTGELFF.